This is a list of T cell receptor beta chains from one sample in a study of blood T cells in healthy people across ages. TCRdb re-called the 5' RACE reads through MiXCR, storing one row per CDR3 protein. Among 850,000 to 1,000,000 distinct CDR3 sequences listed, roughly 50% were seen once. The sequencing input was blood. The source is a young man in good health. The CDR3 runs from the conserved cysteine through the conserved F or W. Fields, in order: V gene, J gene, D gene, clone size, CDR3 DNA, CDR3 protein. The D gene is left open where the match is weak. Rows may omit the clone size; those that give it use once, few, many or a size class.

v_call: TRBV12-3/TRBV12-4
j_call: TRBJ2-7
d_call: .
clone_size: .
cdr3_nt: TGTGCCAGCAGTTTAGTGCAGGGTGAGCAGTACTTC
cdr3_aa: CASSLVQGEQYF

v_call: TRBV18
j_call: TRBJ1-5
d_call: .
clone_size: .
cdr3_nt: TGTGCCAGCTCCGAGAGAACGATTTCCAATCAGCCCCAGCATTTT
cdr3_aa: CASSERTISNQPQHF

v_call: TRBV7-3
j_call: TRBJ1-1
d_call: .
clone_size: .
cdr3_nt: TGTGCCAGCAGCTTAAGGGGGGGACTGTCTGAAGCTTTCTTT
cdr3_aa: CASSLRGGLSEAFF

v_call: TRBV7-2
j_call: TRBJ2-7
d_call: .
clone_size: many
cdr3_nt: TGTGCCAGCAGCTCTTCCTCGAGGCAGTACTTC
cdr3_aa: CASSSSSRQYF

v_call: TRBV5-1
j_call: TRBJ1-1
d_call: .
clone_size: .
cdr3_nt: TGCGCCAGCAGCGTGGCTTCCGGGACCACTGAAGCTTTCTTT
cdr3_aa: CASSVASGTTEAFF

v_call: TRBV12-3/TRBV12-4
j_call: TRBJ2-2
d_call: .
clone_size: .
cdr3_nt: TGTGCCAGCACCTTGGAACGGGAGCTGTTTTTT
cdr3_aa: CASTLERELFF

v_call: TRBV14
j_call: TRBJ2-7
d_call: .
clone_size: few
cdr3_nt: TGTGCCAGCAGCCAAGTCAGCGTAGGGGACTGGCCCCACGAGCAGTACTTC
cdr3_aa: CASSQVSVGDWPHEQYF

v_call: TRBV12-3/TRBV12-4
j_call: TRBJ2-3
d_call: TRBD2
clone_size: .
cdr3_nt: TGTGCCAGCAGTTTGGGGGCGGGGGGAGGGACAGATACGCAGTATTTT
cdr3_aa: CASSLGAGGGTDTQYF

v_call: TRBV6-6
j_call: TRBJ1-2
d_call: .
clone_size: few
cdr3_nt: TGTGCCAGCAGTTACCCCCCGCTCCAAGATAACTATGGCTACACCTTC
cdr3_aa: CASSYPPLQDNYGYTF

v_call: TRBV12-3/TRBV12-4
j_call: TRBJ2-5
d_call: .
clone_size: few
cdr3_nt: TGTGCCAGCACCCAGGACGGAGAAGAGACCCAGTACTTC
cdr3_aa: CASTQDGEETQYF

v_call: TRBV6-2/TRBV6-3
j_call: TRBJ2-3
d_call: .
clone_size: few
cdr3_nt: TGTGCCAGTAGAACTGTGGATACGCAGTATTTT
cdr3_aa: CASRTVDTQYF

v_call: TRBV20-1
j_call: TRBJ2-5
d_call: TRBD2
clone_size: .
cdr3_nt: TGCAGTGCTAGCAGTAGCGGGGTGTTCCAAGAGACCCAGTACTTC
cdr3_aa: CSASSSGVFQETQYF

v_call: TRBV6-5
j_call: TRBJ2-1
d_call: TRBD1
clone_size: .
cdr3_nt: TGTGCCAGCAGGCATCGGGACAGGGCACGAAATGAGCAGTTCTTC
cdr3_aa: CASRHRDRARNEQFF

v_call: TRBV5-1
j_call: TRBJ2-1
d_call: .
clone_size: few
cdr3_nt: TGCGCCAGCAGCATCCCGTCCAGGGTTTCGGATGAGCAGTTCTTC
cdr3_aa: CASSIPSRVSDEQFF

v_call: TRBV30
j_call: TRBJ1-2
d_call: .
clone_size: .
cdr3_nt: TGTGCCTGGAGTGTACGGGGGGGTTCTGGCTACACCTTC
cdr3_aa: CAWSVRGGSGYTF

v_call: TRBV6-1
j_call: TRBJ2-1
d_call: TRBD2
clone_size: .
cdr3_nt: TGTGCCAGCAGTGATGGGCGGGGGGGCGCCGCCTACAATGAGCAGTTCTTC
cdr3_aa: CASSDGRGGAAYNEQFF

v_call: TRBV20-1
j_call: TRBJ2-5
d_call: TRBD2
clone_size: .
cdr3_nt: TGCAGTGCTAGAGATGGGGCTAGCGGGGTGGAAGAGACCCAGTACTTC
cdr3_aa: CSARDGASGVEETQYF

v_call: TRBV6-2/TRBV6-3
j_call: TRBJ2-1
d_call: .
clone_size: few
cdr3_nt: TGTGCCAGCAGTTACGTCGGGGTAGGGCAGTTCTTC
cdr3_aa: CASSYVGVGQFF

v_call: TRBV6-5
j_call: TRBJ2-1
d_call: .
clone_size: .
cdr3_nt: TGTGCCAGCAGGCCCGGGACTGCCTACTACAATGAGCAGTTCTTC
cdr3_aa: CASRPGTAYYNEQFF

v_call: TRBV20-1
j_call: TRBJ2-7
d_call: .
clone_size: .
cdr3_nt: TGCAGTGCTAGAGCGTCGGAAGCCTACAATGAGCAGTACTTC
cdr3_aa: CSARASEAYNEQYF

v_call: TRBV6-2/TRBV6-3
j_call: TRBJ2-7
d_call: .
clone_size: .
cdr3_nt: TGTGCCAGCAGCGGAATAGAATCCTACTCCTACGAGCAGTACTTC
cdr3_aa: CASSGIESYSYEQYF

v_call: TRBV5-1
j_call: TRBJ2-7
d_call: .
clone_size: once
cdr3_nt: TGCGCCAGCAGCGTGGGCTGGGACCACTACGAGCAGTACTTC
cdr3_aa: CASSVGWDHYEQYF

v_call: TRBV5-1
j_call: TRBJ2-3
d_call: TRBD2
clone_size: .
cdr3_nt: TGCGCCAGCAGCGAACGAGCGGGGGACCTGGCAGATACGCAGTATTTT
cdr3_aa: CASSERAGDLADTQYF

v_call: TRBV6-5
j_call: TRBJ1-6
d_call: .
clone_size: .
cdr3_nt: TGTGCCAGCAGTAGTGACAGGAGCAATTCACCCCTCCACTTT
cdr3_aa: CASSSDRSNSPLHF

v_call: TRBV18
j_call: TRBJ2-2
d_call: .
clone_size: .
cdr3_nt: TGTGCCAGCTCACCACGGCAGCTAGACACCGGGGAGCTGTTTTTT
cdr3_aa: CASSPRQLDTGELFF

v_call: TRBV7-9
j_call: TRBJ2-4
d_call: .
clone_size: many
cdr3_nt: TGTGCCAGCAGCCGGGACGAGGGGAACATTCAGTACTTC
cdr3_aa: CASSRDEGNIQYF

v_call: TRBV27
j_call: TRBJ2-1
d_call: TRBD2
clone_size: .
cdr3_nt: TGTGCCAGCAGTTCTCGACTAGCGGGGGGCCTAGAGCAGTTCTTC
cdr3_aa: CASSSRLAGGLEQFF

v_call: TRBV3-1
j_call: TRBJ2-5
d_call: .
clone_size: .
cdr3_nt: TGTGCCAGCAGCCTCCCCCGGGGGACACAAGAGACCCAGTACTTC
cdr3_aa: CASSLPRGTQETQYF

v_call: TRBV7-3
j_call: TRBJ2-1
d_call: TRBD1
clone_size: .
cdr3_nt: TGTGCCAGCGGCGGACAGGGTAAAAGTGAGCAGTTCTTC
cdr3_aa: CASGGQGKSEQFF

v_call: TRBV20-1
j_call: TRBJ2-7
d_call: .
clone_size: few
cdr3_nt: TGCAGTGCTAGTCTGGTGTACGAGCAGTACTTC
cdr3_aa: CSASLVYEQYF

v_call: TRBV11-2
j_call: TRBJ2-4
d_call: .
clone_size: .
cdr3_nt: TGTGCCAGCAGCTTTCTTAGACAAAACATTCAGTACTTC
cdr3_aa: CASSFLRQNIQYF

v_call: TRBV12-3/TRBV12-4
j_call: TRBJ1-1
d_call: .
clone_size: .
cdr3_nt: TGTGCCGGCCCTCGGGGGGGCACGAACACTGAAGCTTTCTTT
cdr3_aa: CAGPRGGTNTEAFF

v_call: TRBV2
j_call: TRBJ1-2
d_call: .
clone_size: .
cdr3_nt: TGTGCCAGCAGTGGATCCTACGGTGGCTACACCTTC
cdr3_aa: CASSGSYGGYTF

v_call: TRBV28
j_call: TRBJ1-1
d_call: .
clone_size: .
cdr3_nt: TGTGCCAGCAGTTTGGCGCCGGGGGCGGGTAACACTGAAGCTTTCTTT
cdr3_aa: CASSLAPGAGNTEAFF